A single sample gave rise to the 17 T cell receptor beta chains below, sequenced in a study of T cell changes during pregnancy in multiple sclerosis. Sequenced by immunoSEQ multiplex PCR; TCRdb stores in-frame clones only, minus some. The table includes about 87,000 clones, around 95% detected once. The sample consisted of peripheral blood, taken in the third trimester of pregnancy. Receptors were obtained from a female donor in good health, enrolled as a control in a pregnancy study.

The V and J genes are TRBV28 and TRBJ2-7; 9 positions match TRBD1. The V gene's germline CDR1 is MDHEN and CDR2 SYDVKM. The CDR3 runs to 15 residues. V lost 3 bases, J lost 5 bases, and 8 bases stayed unmatched. The CDR3 region is CASSLEDRGLDEQYF. CDR3 coding DNA: TGTGCCAGCAGTTTGGAGGACAGGGGATTAGACGAGCAGTACTTC.

The rearrangement joins TRBV5-1 to TRBJ2-1, with 8 bases matching TRBD2. Germline assignment: CDR1 SGHRS and CDR2 YFSETQ. There are 13 residues in the CDR3. The V gene end was trimmed by 3 bases and the J gene end by 7 bases; junction bases not matched to a gene: 3. The CDR3 here is CASSSLAENEQFF. CDR3 nucleotide sequence: TGCGCCAGCAGCTCACTAGCGGAAAATGAGCAGTTCTTC.

The J gene is TRBJ2-5, the V gene TRBV5-1; possible D gene TRBD2, 6 bases. Germline V lookup: CDR1 SGHRS, CDR2 YFSETQ. V dropped 4 bases and J dropped 9 bases, with 19 bases sitting between them. This CDR3 spans 14 amino acids. The CDR3 loop is CASSAGTGSGAQYF. The CDR3 DNA reads as TGCGCCAGCAGCGCCGGGACCGGGAGTGGGGCCCAGTACTTC.

The rearrangement uses TRBV2 and TRBJ2-7, with a weak D call TRBD2 (6 bases). Between the trimmed V and J ends, which lost 8 bases and 7 bases, there was a span of 18 bases. The CDR3 contains 13 residues. CDR1 and CDR2 (germline): SNHLY, FYNNEI. The CDR3: CASSMTSGGEQYF. DNA of the CDR3: TGTGCCAGCTCTATGACTAGTGGGGGTGAGCAGTACTTC.

This rearrangement joins TRBV4-2 to TRBJ1-2; D gene ambiguous. There are 15 residues in the CDR3. Deletions cut 0 bases from V and 1 base from J, with 9 bases between. Germline lookup yields CDR1 LGHNA and CDR2 YNFKEQ. CDR3 in DNA: TGTGCCAGCAGCCAAGACACCAGCGTTAACTATGGCTACACCTTC. The encoded protein is CASSQDTSVNYGYTF.

The V gene is TRBV2, the J gene TRBJ2-3, with TRBD2 matching 8 bases. The CDR3 is made up of 14 amino acids. Germline loops: CDR1 SNHLY, CDR2 FYNNEI. The V and J ends lost 6 bases and 5 bases, in that order; junction bases with no gene match: 7. CDR3 sequence: CASRREEGGDTQYF. In DNA, the CDR3 is TGTGCCAGCAGGCGGGAGGAAGGGGGAGATACGCAGTATTTT.

The chain carries TRBV4-1 and TRBJ1-1; 7 bases are shared with TRBD1. This CDR3 has 15 residues. Germline V gene sequence: CDR1 MGHRA, CDR2 YSYEKL. With V trimmed by 2 bases and J by 5 bases, 8 bases remained unmatched. CDR3 in DNA: TGCGCCAGCAGCCAATGGGAGACAGGGAATACTGAAGCTTTCTTT. It encodes CASSQWETGNTEAFF.

The chain couples TRBV19 to TRBJ1-5, with D tentatively TRBD1 (5 bases). The CDR3 totals 16 residues. The V gene lost 3 bases and the J gene lost 3 bases, with 15 bases spanning the gap. From germline, CDR1 is LNHDA and CDR2 SQIVND (reference sequence). CDR3 in amino acids: CASSIVPRALNQPQHF. The CDR3 region has the DNA TGTGCCAGTAGTATTGTCCCCAGGGCACTCAATCAGCCCCAGCATTTT.

This clone was counted a few times. This chain joins TRBV28 and TRBJ1-1; the D is unclear. Trimming removed 7 bases at V and 6 bases at J, with 12 bases between. The germline CDR1 and CDR2 sequences are MDHEN and SYDVKM. The CDR3 length is 12 residues. CDR3 sequence: CASTSPVAEAFF. CDR3 bases: TGTGCCAGCACCTCCCCGGTGGCTGAAGCTTTCTTT.

The rearrangement uses TRBV28 and TRBJ2-1; 8 bases fit TRBD2. This CDR3 contains 16 residues. V lost 3 bases, J lost 4 bases, and 8 bases stayed unmatched. The germline V gene has CDR1 MDHEN and CDR2 SYDVKM. CDR3 sequence (DNA): TGTGCCAGCAGTTTTTTTGGCGGGAGGAGTTACAATGAGCAGTTCTTC. Translating it yields CASSFFGGRSYNEQFF.

This clone was detected once. This rearrangement joins TRBV11-2 to TRBJ2-1, with 16 bases matching TRBD2. J gave up 15 bases and V 0 bases, and 2 bases lay outside the gene matches. The germline V gene encodes CDR1 SGHAT and CDR2 FQNNGV. The CDR3 runs 14 residues. The CDR3 spells CASSLEGLAGGLFF. The DNA for the CDR3 is TGTGCCAGCAGCTTAGAGGGACTAGCGGGAGGGCTGTTCTTC. The full variable domain, completed using reference TRBV11-2 and TRBJ2-1, is EAGVAQSPRYKIIEKRQSVAFWCNPISGHATLYWYQQILGQGPKLLIQFQNNGVVDDSQLPKDRFSAERLKGVDSTLKIQPAKLEDSAVYLCASSLEGLAGGLFFGPGTRLTVL.

This sequence joins TRBV9 and TRBJ1-2; TRBD1 matches at 12 bases. After removal of 3 bases from V and 3 bases from J, the junction contained 6 bases not matched to a gene. Germline V gene sequence: CDR1 SGDLS, CDR2 YYNGEE. CDR3 size: 16 residues. CDR3 nucleotides: TGTGCCAGCAGCGAGGGGGGACAGGGGGCGTACTATGGCTACACCTTC. It yields the protein CASSEGGQGAYYGYTF.

V usage is TRBV4-1 and J usage is TRBJ1-1, with a possible D match to TRBD1 (5 bases). The germline gives CDR1 MGHRA, CDR2 YSYEKL. The CDR3 runs to 15 residues. The V and J ends lost 6 bases and 0 bases respectively, with 14 bases between them. The CDR3 nucleotides read TGCGCCAGCAGGTTCGGGGGGTCGATGAACACTGAAGCTTTCTTT. As protein: CASRFGGSMNTEAFF.

The chain uses TRBV27 and TRBJ2-5; 14 positions match TRBD2. CDR1 is MNHEY, CDR2 SMNVEV, per germline (reference sequence). The V and J ends lost 2 bases and 5 bases, in that order; junction bases with no gene match: 4. This CDR3 comprises 16 residues. This CDR3 is CASSLGTSGSGETQYF. In nucleotides, the CDR3 is TGTGCCAGCAGTTTAGGGACTAGCGGGAGTGGTGAGACCCAGTACTTC.

This chain connects TRBV28 to TRBJ2-5; weak D call: TRBD2 (5 bases). Trimming stripped 8 bases from V and 1 base from J, with 11 bases between. Germline V gene lookup returns CDR1 MDHEN and CDR2 SYDVKM. The CDR3 sequence is 13 residues long. CDR3 DNA: TGTGCCAGCGTATTAGCGACCCAAGAGACCCAGTACTTC. Its translation: CASVLATQETQYF.

This clone was seen a single time. This chain links TRBV11-2 with TRBJ2-7; no clear D gene. The CDR3 has 13 amino acids. V was trimmed by 5 bases and J by 2 bases, leaving 10 bases between them. Per germline, CDR1 SGHAT and CDR2 FQNNGV. The CDR3 sequence is CASSPGTAYEQYF. The DNA of the CDR3 is TGTGCCAGCAGCCCAGGCACGGCCTACGAGCAGTACTTC.

The chain is built from TRBV5-1 and TRBJ2-3, with a tentative D call TRBD1 (5 bases). Germline V CDR1 and CDR2: SGHRS, YFSETQ. There are 15 residues in the CDR3. Trimming took off 4 bases at V and 0 bases at J, with 12 bases between the two ends. DNA of the CDR3: TGCGCCAGCAGCCTTACAGGACATAGCACAGATACGCAGTATTTT. Its protein product is CASSLTGHSTDTQYF.